This is a list of T cell receptor beta chains from one sample in a study of technical replicates of blood from a few donors. Clones were read by immunoSEQ multiplex PCR, and TCRdb kept only the in-frame ones, dropping some. In the table there are tens of thousands of clones, 90% to 95% of which are singletons. Material: T cells isolated from PBMCs. All receptors come from a human donor in good health. Each CDR3 is given with its conserved first and last residue. The order of the fields is D gene, V gene, clone size, J gene, CDR3 DNA, CDR3 protein. D genes are given only for firm matches. Only some rows state a clone size, as once, few, many or a class for expanded clones.

.	TRBV27	.	TRBJ2-7	TGTGCCAGCAGTGGGAGCTCCTACGAGCAGTACTTC	CASSGSSYEQYF
TRBD2	TRBV10-3	.	TRBJ2-7	TGTGCCATCAGTGACGTTTTTAGGGCTAGCGGGAGAGATAACGAGCAGTACTTC	CAISDVFRASGRDNEQYF
.	TRBV28	.	TRBJ1-1	TGTGCCAGCAGTACAACAGGGTTATTAGGTGAAGCTTTCTTT	CASSTTGLLGEAFF
.	TRBV29-1	.	TRBJ2-2	TGCAGCGTTGTTTGGCTAGCGCCGAACACCGGGGAGCTGTTTTTT	CSVVWLAPNTGELFF
.	TRBV7-9	.	TRBJ1-5	TGTGCCAGCAGCTTAATGGAGACGGCATATAGCAATCAGCCCCAGCATTTT	CASSLMETAYSNQPQHF
.	TRBV10-3	.	TRBJ2-2	TGTGCCATCAGTCATCGGGGAGCTTCCGGGGAGCTGTTTTTT	CAISHRGASGELFF
.	TRBV28	.	TRBJ2-3	TGTGCCAGCAGTCTACGAGGTCCTTCACAAACAGATACGCAGTATTTT	CASSLRGPSQTDTQYF
.	TRBV23-1	.	TRBJ1-4	TGCGCCAGCAGTCTTAGGGGGGGTATTGAAAAACTGTTTTTT	CASSLRGGIEKLFF
TRBD2	TRBV11-1	.	TRBJ2-1	TGTGCCAGCAGCTTAGGACTAGCGGGAGAGGGCAATGAGCAGTTCTTC	CASSLGLAGEGNEQFF
.	TRBV5-4	once	TRBJ2-7	TGTGCCAGCAGCTTAACAGGGTCCTCCTACGAGCAGTACTTC	CASSLTGSSYEQYF
.	TRBV7-2	.	TRBJ1-2	TGTGCCAGCAGCAACCAGGGCGACTATGGCTACACCTTC	CASSNQGDYGYTF
.	TRBV7-3	once	TRBJ1-2	TGTGCCAGCAGCTTAACTTACGGGAATGATGGCTACACCTTC	CASSLTYGNDGYTF
.	TRBV5-1	once	TRBJ2-7	TGCGCCAGCAGCTTGACCGCGTCAGGCGAGCAGTACTTC	CASSLTASGEQYF
.	TRBV6-1	.	TRBJ1-5	TGTGCCAGCAGTGAGCAGGTGAGCAATCAGCCCCAGCATTTT	CASSEQVSNQPQHF
TRBD2	TRBV7-9	.	TRBJ2-1	TGTGCCAGCAGCTTGGCTAGCGGGCCCTGGGATGAGCAGTTCTTC	CASSLASGPWDEQFF
.	TRBV4-1	.	TRBJ2-1	TGCGCCAGCAGCCCGCCCGGGACACTAAACTACAATGAGCAGTTCTTC	CASSPPGTLNYNEQFF
TRBD2	TRBV5-5	.	TRBJ2-7	TGTGCCAGCAGCTTGGTCTATCGGACTAGCGGGCCCTACGAGCAGTACTTC	CASSLVYRTSGPYEQYF
.	TRBV2	once	TRBJ2-3	TGTGCCAGCACGGGGGAGAACACAGATACGCAGTATTTT	CASTGENTDTQYF
TRBD2	TRBV7-3	.	TRBJ2-3	TGTGCCAGCAGCTCCGGGGGGGGAGACAGCACAGATACGCAGTATTTT	CASSSGGGDSTDTQYF
TRBD1	TRBV19	.	TRBJ2-7	TGTGCCAGTAGTATCCCGGGACAGCTTTTTACGGTTAAACAGTACTTC	CASSIPGQLFTVKQYF
.	TRBV7-2	.	TRBJ2-5	TGTGCCAGCAGCTTTCAGGGGAACCAAGAGACCCAGTACTTC	CASSFQGNQETQYF
TRBD1	TRBV27	.	TRBJ2-7	TGTGCCAGCAGTTTGGGACAGGGGGCCCACGAGCAGTACTTC	CASSLGQGAHEQYF
TRBD2	TRBV4-1	.	TRBJ2-7	TGCGCCAGCAGCCAAGATCTATGGGGCGGGAGAGTAGGGTACGAGCAGTACTTC	CASSQDLWGGRVGYEQYF
.	TRBV23-1	.	TRBJ2-7	TGCGCCAGACCGATATCGGGTCTCAGCTACGAGCAGTACTTC	CARPISGLSYEQYF
TRBD2	TRBV4-2	few	TRBJ2-2	TGTGCCAGCAGCCAAGGTCTAGCGGGAGATCGCACCGGGGAGCTGTTTTTT	CASSQGLAGDRTGELFF
TRBD2	TRBV7-2	.	TRBJ2-1	TGTGCCAGCAGCGAACCAGGACTAGCGGGTGGGAATGAGCAGTTCTTC	CASSEPGLAGGNEQFF
TRBD1	TRBV27	.	TRBJ2-7	TGTGCCAGCAGTAGGGGTGGACAGGGGGCGCAGACCTACGAGCAGTACTTC	CASSRGGQGAQTYEQYF
.	TRBV10-2	.	TRBJ2-7	TGCGCCAGCAGTGCTGGCAGGGAGGTCTCCTACGAGCAGTACTTC	CASSAGREVSYEQYF
.	TRBV30	.	TRBJ2-4	TGTGCCTGGAGTGTACTGGGTAGCGGACTAGCCAAAAACATTCAGTACTTC	CAWSVLGSGLAKNIQYF
.	TRBV10-2	.	TRBJ1-1	TGCGCCAGCAGTGACCGAAAGGGCGGGTCCCGGAACACTGAAGCTTTCTTT	CASSDRKGGSRNTEAFF
TRBD2	TRBV27	.	TRBJ2-7	TGTGCCAGCAGTTTGGGAGCGGGGCCAGGGGAGCAGTACTTC	CASSLGAGPGEQYF
.	TRBV6-5	.	TRBJ2-7	TGTGCCAGCACGGGGTCCGGATTCGAGCAGTACTTC	CASTGSGFEQYF
.	TRBV30	.	TRBJ2-1	TGTGCCTGGAGTGATCCGGAGTCCTACAATGAGCAGTTCTTC	CAWSDPESYNEQFF
.	TRBV18	.	TRBJ2-5	TGTGCCAGCTCTCCCCCAGGAGAGACCCAGTACTTC	CASSPPGETQYF
TRBD2	TRBV28	once	TRBJ2-3	TGTGCCAGCAGTTCTTTACTCCTAGCGGGAGTTTCCCAAGGTCGCACAGATACGCAGTATTTT	CASSSLLLAGVSQGRTDTQYF
.	TRBV7-9	.	TRBJ2-6	TGTGCCAGCAGCGTAGGAGAGTCTGGGGCCAACGTCCTGACTTTC	CASSVGESGANVLTF
TRBD1	TRBV7-8	.	TRBJ2-7	TGTGCCAGCAGCTTATCGACAGGGGGCGACGAGCAGTACTTC	CASSLSTGGDEQYF
TRBD1	TRBV6-5	.	TRBJ2-7	TGTGCCAGCAGTTACAGGGGACAGGGGCGATACGAGCAGTACTTC	CASSYRGQGRYEQYF
.	TRBV5-1	.	TRBJ1-3	TGCGCCAGCAGCTTAGGCTCACAGGGTCCTGCAAACACCATATATTTT	CASSLGSQGPANTIYF
TRBD1	TRBV28	.	TRBJ1-2	TGTGCCAGCAGTTTCCCCTCGACAGGGTATGATGGCTACACCTTC	CASSFPSTGYDGYTF
.	TRBV7-2	.	TRBJ1-1	TGTGCCAGCAGCTTAGTCCTGGGCTACACTGAAGCTTTCTTT	CASSLVLGYTEAFF
.	TRBV7-7	.	TRBJ2-2	TGTGCTAGACGTCAGGGCGTAGAATACACCGGGGAGCTGTTTTTT	CARRQGVEYTGELFF
TRBD1	TRBV27	.	TRBJ2-7	TGTGCCAGCAGTTTAGGGGCAGGGGGTCGATACGAGCAGTACTTC	CASSLGAGGRYEQYF
TRBD2	TRBV10-3	.	TRBJ2-1	TGTGCCATCAGTGAGAGGCTCGGGGGGAGCGACCTCTACAATGAGCAGTTCTTC	CAISERLGGSDLYNEQFF
.	TRBV6-1	.	TRBJ2-4	TGTGCCAGCAGTGAAGCGGTGGGGACACGTTATTTAAGCATTCAGTACTTC	CASSEAVGTRYLSIQYF